These 15 T cell receptor beta chains were all obtained from the same sample, sequenced in a study of cytomegalovirus exposure and HLA in healthy donors. With 60 Vbeta and 13 Jbeta primers, the PCR was carried out. Generated by immunoSEQ multiplex PCR, the TCRdb table keeps only in-frame clones and is missing some. This table holds 150,000 to 200,000 clones, under 85% found once. Sample: PBMCs. The receptors stem from a female donor in good health and CMV-seronegative.

The chain couples TRBV5-6 to TRBJ1-1; no firm D call. The germline V and J ends were trimmed by 4 bases and 2 bases, with 12 bases remaining between them. Germline V gene data show CDR1 as SGHDT and CDR2 as YYEEEE. The CDR3 totals 14 residues. CDR3 DNA sequence: TGTGCCAGCAGCCAGTCCAGATATAACACTGAAGCTTTCTTT. Encoded protein: CASSQSRYNTEAFF.

V gene TRBV14 combines with J gene TRBJ1-1; D remains unclear. Germline loops: CDR1 SGHDN, CDR2 FVKESK. V lost 1 base and J 0 bases, leaving 6 bases between the germline ends. The length of the CDR3 is 14 residues. The CDR3 is CASSQARLNTEAFF. CDR3 DNA: TGTGCCAGCAGCCAAGCCCGGTTGAACACTGAAGCTTTCTTT.

J is TRBJ2-6 and V is TRBV30; no definite D call. Germline V gene data show CDR1 as GTSNPN and CDR2 as SVGIG (reference sequence). Trimming took 0 bases from V and 0 from J, leaving 18 bases between them. The CDR3 is made up of 19 amino acids. CDR3: CAWSVPSRRFRSGANVLTF. The CDR3 nucleotides read TGTGCCTGGAGTGTACCATCCCGCAGATTCCGCTCTGGGGCCAACGTCCTGACTTTC.

V gene TRBV10-1 combines with J gene TRBJ2-3, with D possibly being TRBD2 (6 bases). Germline assignment: CDR1 WNHNN and CDR2 SYGVQD (reference sequence). V was trimmed by 8 bases and J by 3 bases, leaving 15 bases between them. This CDR3 has 14 amino acids. Here the CDR3 DNA reads TGCGCCAGCTCCCGGGGACTGGATACAGATACGCAGTATTTT. Protein: CASSRGLDTDTQYF.

V gene TRBV7-9 combines with J gene TRBJ2-7; 9 bases are shared with TRBD2. From germline, CDR1 is SEHNR and CDR2 FQNEAQ (reference sequence). J was trimmed by 3 bases and V by 5 bases; bases with no gene match: 5. This CDR3 comprises 14 residues. The CDR3 nucleotides are TGTGCCAGCAGCCCGAGACTAGCGGTCTACGAGCAGTACTTC. Residues: CASSPRLAVYEQYF.

This clone was seen once. The chain recombines TRBV18 with TRBJ2-3; 8 positions agree with TRBD2. The junction had 8 bases not matched to a gene; V was cut back by 5 bases and J by 1 base. From germline, CDR1 is KGHSH and CDR2 LQKENI. This CDR3 is built from 16 residues. CDR3: CASSTRTSLGTDTQYF. As DNA, the CDR3 is TGTGCCAGCTCAACGAGGACTAGCTTGGGCACAGATACGCAGTATTTT.

The V call is TRBV2, the J call TRBJ1-1; D remains ambiguous. The CDR3 runs to 12 residues. V was clipped by 5 bases and J by 5 bases, with 9 bases between them. CDR1 and CDR2 (germline): SNHLY, FYNNEI. The CDR3 nucleotides are TGTGCCAGCAGTTTTCCGGGGACTGAAGCTTTCTTT. Amino acids: CASSFPGTEAFF.

The V and J genes are TRBV7-9 and TRBJ2-1, with 7 bases lining up with TRBD1. Trimming took 0 bases from V and 3 from J; bases not matched to a gene: 5. CDR1 SEHNR and CDR2 FQNEAQ come from the germline V gene (reference sequence). The CDR3 is made up of 16 amino acids. Here the CDR3 reads CASSLAYRGRYNEQFF. CDR3 nucleotide sequence: TGTGCCAGCAGCTTAGCTTACAGGGGCCGCTACAATGAGCAGTTCTTC. Variable domain in full (rest from reference TRBV7-9 and TRBJ2-1): DTGVSQNPRHKITKRGQNVTFRCDPISEHNRLYWYRQTLGQGPEFLTYFQNEAQLEKSRLLSDRFSAERPKGSFSTLEIQRTEQGDSAMYLCASSLAYRGRYNEQFFGPGTRLTVL.

This chain links TRBV27 with TRBJ2-2; 9 bases agree with TRBD2. The length of the CDR3 is 18 residues. V was clipped by 4 bases and J by 3 bases; unmatched bases: 12. The germline CDR1 and CDR2 sequences are MNHEY and SMNVEV (reference sequence). CDR3 nucleotides: TGTGCCAGCAGTTGGGGTAGCGGGAGATTTAGAGACACCGGGGAGCTGTTTTTT. It specifies CASSWGSGRFRDTGELFF.

V usage is TRBV4-1 and J usage is TRBJ1-2; D possibly corresponds to TRBD1 (5 bases). This CDR3 is built from 13 residues. Germline-derived CDR1 and CDR2 are MGHRA and YSYEKL. Trimming took 1 base from V and 6 from J, leaving 9 bases between them. CDR3 in amino acids: CASSQGREDGYTF. For the CDR3, the DNA is TGCGCCAGCAGCCAAGGCAGGGAAGATGGCTACACCTTC.

The chain carries TRBV30 and TRBJ1-4, with D hard to call. V was cut by 4 bases and J by 3 bases, with 12 bases left in between. The CDR3 has 14 amino acids. Germline values: CDR1 GTSNPN, CDR2 SVGIG (reference sequence). CDR3 loop: CAWKSPSSNEKLFF. CDR3 coding DNA: TGTGCCTGGAAAAGCCCAAGCTCTAATGAAAAACTGTTTTTT.

The chain links TRBV6-5 to TRBJ1-1; possibly TRBD1 for D (5 bases). From germline, CDR1 is MNHEY and CDR2 SVGAGI. V was trimmed by 1 base and J by 11 bases, leaving 14 bases between them. The CDR3 contains 13 residues. CDR3 residues: CASSYFQGLGAFF. CDR3 nucleotide sequence: TGTGCCAGCAGTTACTTCCAGGGCCTGGGGGCTTTCTTT.

This clone has only one observation. The rearrangement links TRBV19 to TRBJ2-2, with a weak D call TRBD1 (6 bases). CDR3 size: 17 residues. V was pared by 1 base and J by 5 bases, with 17 bases between. The germline gives CDR1 LNHDA, CDR2 SQIVND (reference sequence). The DNA for the CDR3 is TGTGCCAGTAGTATAGGTTTGGGAACAGGGAGTACCGGGGAGCTGTTTTTT. Its protein product is CASSIGLGTGSTGELFF.

V usage is TRBV30 and J usage is TRBJ2-6; possible D gene TRBD2, 6 bases. Germline V gene lookup returns CDR1 GTSNPN and CDR2 SVGIG (reference sequence). Trimming removed 5 bases from V and 1 base from J, with 9 bases in between. CDR3 size: 14 residues. CDR3 residues: CAWGSGSGANVLTF. The CDR3 DNA is TGTGCCTGGGGGAGCGGGTCTGGGGCCAACGTCCTGACTTTC.

This clone was seen many times. The V gene is TRBV5-1, the J gene TRBJ1-1, with TRBD1 identical over 8 bases. Germline V lookup: CDR1 SGHRS, CDR2 YFSETQ. With V trimmed by 5 bases and J by 7 bases, 10 bases remained unmatched. This CDR3 is built from 14 residues. This chain's CDR3 is CASRQAGGSGEAFF. The CDR3, as DNA: TGCGCCAGCAGACAGGCAGGGGGCTCAGGTGAAGCTTTCTTT.